This TCR beta chain stems from a study of molecular identifiers for immune sequencing clone quantification. Germline V gene data show CDR1 as SGDLS and CDR2 as YYNGEE. The trim removed 2 bases at V and 2 bases at J, leaving 19 bases unmatched. The CDR3 is 20 amino acids. MiXCR was run by TCRdb on the PCR reads, yielding one entry per CDR3 protein. The data contain a few hundred thousand distinct CDR3 sequences, around 23% of them seen just once; the ten biggest clones take up approximately 0.76%. This clonotype was observed a handful of times. Specimen: naive CD8+ T cells from blood, with Jurkat cell RNA spiked in. Subset of the sample: FACS-sorted CD8+CD4-CCR7+CD45RA+ naive T cells. This receptor was taken from a human donor in good health. Some libraries in this study had Jurkat cell RNA spiked in. The rearrangement uses TRBV9 and TRBJ2-7; 10 bases map to TRBD2. The DNA for the CDR3 is TGTGCCAGCAGCGTTCCCGTGACAGGATCTGGACTAGCGGCCCCCTACGAGCAGTACTTC. Translating it yields CASSVPVTGSGLAAPYEQYF. Full variable domain (missing parts from reference TRBV9 and TRBJ2-7): DSGVTQTPKHLITATGQRVTLRCSPRSGDLSVYWYQQSLDQGLQFLIQYYNGEERAKGNILERFSAQQFPDLHSELNLSSLELGDSALYFCASSVPVTGSGLAAPYEQYFGPGTRLTVT.